Listed here is a single T cell receptor beta chain. Its antigen remains unknown. Germline V gene sequence: CDR1 SGHAT, CDR2 FQNNGV. Trimming removed 4 bases at V and 10 bases at J, with 19 bases between. This CDR3 is built from 14 residues. These data come from a study of CD8+CD57+ T cells in acquired aplastic anemia. Study-level background: Mean yield of DNA from sorted CD4+ and CD8+ cells was 3 to 3.5 ug.

The TCR beta profiling, which covered VDJ combination and CDR3 sequence, was carried out using genomic DNA as the template. TCRdb redid the calling of the reads with MiXCR, one entry per CDR3 protein. Of about 240,000 distinct CDR3 sequences in the sample, around 46% were seen once. Study-wide points: Patients and controls were found to share 25 to 30 CD8+ CDR3 sequences. Significance was not reached for CD8+ Simpson's diversity between patients and controls.

The authors sequenced patients whose flow cytometry had shown CD8+CD57+ cell expansion. The receptor's source is a human donor with aplastic anemia. What was sequenced was sorted CD4+, CD8+, or CD8+CD57+ T cells (not recorded which) from PBMCs. The chain recombines TRBV11-2 with TRBJ1-2; unclear D gene. The CDR3 bases are TGTGCCAGCAGCTCCGGGTACGTGGTTGGGGACTACACCTTC. Amino acids: CASSSGYVVGDYTF.